This paragraph covers one TCR beta chain sequence. The record originates from a study of cytomegalovirus exposure and HLA in healthy donors. Some clones are missing from TCRdb's copy, which holds only in-frame ones; the method was immunoSEQ multiplex PCR. The table records fewer than 150,000 clones, around 84% of them present only once. The CDR3 length is 16 residues. V was pared by 3 bases and J by 2 bases, with 8 bases of the junction left unmatched. Per the germline V gene, CDR1 is SGDLS and CDR2 is YYNGEE. The sequence came from a man aged 18-30 years in good health and CMV-seropositive. Input material: PBMCs. The chain recombines TRBV9 with TRBJ1-2; 9 bases map to TRBD1. CDR3 residues: CASSAQPGQGNYGYTF. The CDR3 DNA reads TGTGCCAGCAGCGCCCAACCGGGACAGGGAAACTATGGCTACACCTTC. Using reference TRBV9 and TRBJ1-2 for the parts outside the CDR3, the full variable domain is DSGVTQTPKHLITATGQRVTLRCSPRSGDLSVYWYQQSLDQGLQFLIQYYNGEERAKGNILERFSAQQFPDLHSELNLSSLELGDSALYFCASSAQPGQGNYGYTFGSGTRLTVV.